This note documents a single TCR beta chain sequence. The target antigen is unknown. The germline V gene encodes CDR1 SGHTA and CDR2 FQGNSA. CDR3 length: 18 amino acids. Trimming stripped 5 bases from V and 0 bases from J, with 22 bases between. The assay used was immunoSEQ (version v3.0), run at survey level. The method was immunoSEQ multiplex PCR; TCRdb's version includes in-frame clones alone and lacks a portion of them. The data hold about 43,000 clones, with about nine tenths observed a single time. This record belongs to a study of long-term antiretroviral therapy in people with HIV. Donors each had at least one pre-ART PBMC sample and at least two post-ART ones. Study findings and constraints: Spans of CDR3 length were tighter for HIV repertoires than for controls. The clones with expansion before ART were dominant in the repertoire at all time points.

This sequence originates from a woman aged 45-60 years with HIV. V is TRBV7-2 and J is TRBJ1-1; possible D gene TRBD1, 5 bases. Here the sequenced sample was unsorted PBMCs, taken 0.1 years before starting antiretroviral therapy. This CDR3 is CASSPPPGREGLNTEAFF. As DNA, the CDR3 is TGTGCCAGCAGCCCTCCCCCGGGGCGTGAAGGTCTGAACACTGAAGCTTTCTTT.